The present TCR beta chain was sequenced within a study of Graves' ophthalmopathy and Graves' hyperthyroidism. Whole-study results and caveats: Appearing in blood as well were most expanded thyroid clonotypes above 0.001 frequency.

Trimming shortened V by 6 bases and J by 7 bases, and 15 bases separated the two germline ends. CDR3 length: 13 residues. Germline lookup yields CDR1 MNHEY and CDR2 SVGAGI. This clonotype was recorded at least ten times. Its specificity is unknown. For repertoire sequencing, the TCR beta CDR3 regions were amplified from RNA transcripts. HTBI primers primed a first-round RT-PCR, and a second-round multiplex PCR followed. TCRdb re-derived calls from the multiplex PCR reads in MiXCR, one entry per CDR3 protein. The sample contains a few hundred thousand distinct CDR3 sequences, about 21% of which appear only once.

The chain couples TRBV6-5 to TRBJ1-1; D might be TRBD1 (6 bases). Sequenced input: peripheral blood. The TCR originated in a woman aged 18-30 years with stable Graves' hyperthyroidism. The CDR3 protein is CASRPTGKREAFF. The CDR3 DNA reads TGTGCCAGCAGGCCCACAGGGAAACGTGAAGCTTTCTTT.